Presented here are 3 T cell receptor beta chains from one specimen sequenced in a study of post-analysis software for immune sequencing data. Their cognate antigens are unknown. Researchers reported that TCR beta cDNA libraries carried unique molecular identifiers. TCRdb re-called the PCR reads with MiXCR, one entry per CDR3 protein. Of 650,000 to 850,000 distinct CDR3 sequences detected, 46% appear once; the ten largest clones hold over 4.5%. Study-wide points: Higher frequency in patients than in controls was seen for five TRBV segments, with TRBV5-6, TRBV5-1 and TRBV20-1 among them.

Sequencing input: blood. The receptors here all came from a girl aged 5 to 17 with multiple sclerosis.

This clonotype was counted only a few times. The chain links TRBV7-9 to TRBJ2-7, with D unclear. Germline CDR1 and CDR2: SEHNR and FQNEAQ (reference sequence). The CDR3 sequence is 12 residues long. V was pared by 4 bases and J by 3 bases, with 7 bases between. CDR3 DNA sequence: TGTGCCAGCAGCTCGGACCACTACGAGCAGTACTTC. Amino acids: CASSSDHYEQYF.

The rearrangement uses TRBV7-9 and TRBJ1-2; a weak D match, TRBD1 (5 bases). V lost 5 bases to trimming and J lost 7 bases, with 11 bases between them. The CDR3 runs to 12 residues. Per germline, CDR1 SEHNR and CDR2 FQNEAQ (reference sequence). The CDR3: CASSAEGAGYTF. CDR3 nucleotides: TGTGCCAGCAGCGCTGAAGGGGCTGGCTACACCTTC.

V and J are TRBV20-1 and TRBJ2-1, with TRBD2 matching 13 bases. The CDR3 consists of 16 residues. The germline CDR1 and CDR2 sequences are DFQATT and SNEGSKA (reference sequence). After removal of 3 bases from V and 5 bases from J, the junction contained 7 bases not matched to a gene. The CDR3 DNA follows: TGCAGTGCTAGCGGCTTCGGACTAGCGGGAGACAATGAGCAGTTCTTC. Translated: CSASGFGLAGDNEQFF.